The 21 T cell receptor beta chains presented below share a single source sample, sequenced in a study of tumor-infiltrating lymphocytes in localized non-small cell lung cancer (dated by TCRdb to the early 2020s). The library was obtained by the immunoSEQ multiplex PCR assay. The table comes from immuneACCESS by way of TCRdb, which keeps in-frame sequences with V and J called. Part of the clones is missing from these tables; in studies checked, under half for an unresolved V gene and the rest for unknown reasons. This sample holds about 7,200 clones; over 50% were observed only once. 9% to 15% of the sample is taken by the ten largest. The sample comprised lung tumor tissue. Receptor source: a human donor with non-small cell lung cancer.

J is TRBJ2-1 and V is TRBV15; 12 bases are a match to TRBD1. This CDR3 has 17 residues. Germline loops: CDR1 LNHNV, CDR2 YYDKDF (reference sequence). V shed 5 bases and J 5 bases; nucleotides not matched to a gene: 10. The CDR3 protein is CATSRDRGQGSNNEQFF. CDR3 bases: TGTGCCACCAGCCGGGACAGGGGGCAGGGGTCTAACAATGAGCAGTTCTTC.

The chain carries TRBV10-2 and TRBJ2-1, with 12 bases aligning to TRBD1. CDR3 size: 19 residues. Germline V gene data show CDR1 as WSHSY and CDR2 as SAAADI. V was pared by 6 bases and J by 4 bases, with 16 bases of the junction left unmatched. The CDR3 here is CASRAGTGGAAERYNEQFF. As DNA, the CDR3 is TGCGCCAGCAGGGCTGGGACAGGGGGCGCGGCGGAACGATACAATGAGCAGTTCTTC.

The chain carries TRBV6-5 and TRBJ2-1; TRBD1 matches at 7 bases. Germline CDR1 MNHEY, CDR2 SVGAGI. V dropped 8 bases and J dropped 9; count of bases not matched to a gene: 10. The CDR3 contains 13 residues. CDR3 DNA sequence: TGTGCCAGCGAACAGGGGATATTGGGTGAGCAGTTCTTC. Encoded protein: CASEQGILGEQFF.

The chain is built from TRBV28 and TRBJ1-4, with 10 positions matching TRBD1. This CDR3 has 17 residues. Germline assignment: CDR1 MDHEN and CDR2 SYDVKM. The trim removed 5 bases at V and 6 bases at J, leaving 12 bases unmatched. DNA for the CDR3: TGTGCCAGCAGTACGGGGGACAGGGGCTTTCGACATGAAAAACTGTTTTTT. Protein: CASSTGDRGFRHEKLFF.

The chain is built from TRBV5-8 and TRBJ1-5; 7 bases are a match to TRBD1. The CDR3 totals 18 residues. V shed 0 bases and J 0 bases; nucleotides not matched to a gene: 9. The germline gives CDR1 SGHTS, CDR2 YDEGEE. The CDR3 DNA is TGTGCCAGCAGCTTGGTGGCAGGGGGGGTAACTAGCAATCAGCCCCAGCATTTT. This gives the protein CASSLVAGGVTSNQPQHF. Full variable domain (remainder filled in from reference TRBV5-8 and TRBJ1-5): EAGVTQSPTHLIKTRGQQATLRCSPISGHTSVYWYQQALGLGLQFLLWYDEGEERNRGNFPPRFSGRQFPNYSSELNVNALELEDSALYLCASSLVAGGVTSNQPQHFGDGTRLSIL.

The sample holds a few counts of this clone. This chain joins TRBV9 and TRBJ2-4; D not resolved. Germline V CDR1 and CDR2: SGDLS, YYNGEE. The CDR3 has 14 residues. Between the trimmed V and J ends, which lost 4 bases and 6 bases, there was a span of 14 bases. In DNA form, the CDR3 reads TGTGCCAGCAGCCCCACGCCGAGTTCAAACATTCAGTACTTC. Translated, it gives CASSPTPSSNIQYF.

V usage is TRBV28 and J usage is TRBJ2-7; TRBD2 aligns across 11 bases. CDR1 is MDHEN, CDR2 SYDVKM, per germline. Trimming took 3 bases from V and 2 from J; bases not matched to a gene: 6. There are 16 residues in the CDR3. The CDR3 spells CASSFQTSGMTYEQYF. Written as DNA, the CDR3 is TGTGCCAGCAGTTTCCAGACTAGCGGGATGACCTACGAGCAGTACTTC.

This clone was detected a few times. This sequence joins TRBV10-1 and TRBJ2-7; D not resolved. Germline lookup yields CDR1 WNHNN and CDR2 SYGVQD (reference sequence). V gave up 2 bases and J gave up 6 bases, with 11 bases separating them. The CDR3 totals 13 residues. The CDR3 bases are TGCGCCAGCAGTGAGCGCTTAGGGCTCGAGCAGTACTTC. This encodes CASSERLGLEQYF.

This clone came up a few times. V is TRBV6-1 and J is TRBJ1-5, with D possibly being TRBD1 (5 bases). The CDR3 consists of 12 residues. CDR1 is MNHNS, CDR2 SASEGT, per germline. CDR3 DNA: TGTGCGATAGGGGAAAGGAATCAGCCCCAGCATTTT. Protein product: CAIGERNQPQHF.

This clone was detected a few times. The chain employs TRBV5-1 and TRBJ2-4; D is possibly TRBD2 (6 bases). Trimming shortened V by 4 bases and J by 10 bases, and 18 bases separated the two germline ends. The CDR3 covers 14 residues. From germline, CDR1 is SGHRS and CDR2 YFSETQ. The CDR3 spells CASSLEPGVGIQYF. CDR3 DNA sequence: TGCGCCAGCAGCCTCGAACCGGGGGTGGGTATTCAGTACTTC.

The chain employs TRBV7-9 and TRBJ2-3, with 7 bases that match TRBD1. There are 15 residues in the CDR3. Germline values: CDR1 SEHNR, CDR2 FQNEAQ (reference sequence). The trim removed 4 bases at V and 2 bases at J, leaving 6 bases unmatched. The CDR3 bases are TGTGCCAGCAGCTCCGGGGACAGCCCCACAGATACGCAGTATTTT. This translates into CASSSGDSPTDTQYF. Based on the CDR3 plus reference TRBV7-9 and TRBJ2-3, the full variable domain is DTGVSQNPRHKITKRGQNVTFRCDPISEHNRLYWYRQTLGQGPEFLTYFQNEAQLEKSRLLSDRFSAERPKGSFSTLEIQRTEQGDSAMYLCASSSGDSPTDTQYFGPGTRLTVL.

The gene calls are TRBV6-5 and TRBJ1-1; D ambiguous. CDR3 length: 16 residues. Looked up from germline, CDR1 is MNHEY and CDR2 is SVGAGI. V shed 2 bases and J shed 0 bases, with 13 bases lying between them. The CDR3 coding sequence is TGTGCCAGCAGTTACGGCGCAGACTTAATGAACACTGAAGCTTTCTTT. Amino acid sequence: CASSYGADLMNTEAFF.

The sample holds one count of this clone. The chain links TRBV5-6 to TRBJ2-6; the D is unclear. CDR3 length equals 15 residues. Trimming left V 0 bases short and J 0 bases short, with 4 bases between. Germline V gene data show CDR1 as SGHDT and CDR2 as YYEEEE. In nucleotides, the CDR3 is TGTGCCAGCAGCTTGGTGTCCTCTGGGGCCAACGTCCTGACTTTC. Protein sequence: CASSLVSSGANVLTF.

V is TRBV6-6 and J is TRBJ1-1; D is unclear. This CDR3 spans 11 amino acids. Trimming removed 7 bases from V and 6 bases from J, with 9 bases in between. In germline, CDR1 is MNHNY, CDR2 SVGAGI (reference sequence). CDR3 region: CASTSRSEAFF. The CDR3 nucleotides read TGTGCCAGCACCTCACGGTCTGAAGCTTTCTTT.

This clone has more than one count but fewer than ten. V usage is TRBV18 and J usage is TRBJ2-5; no clear D gene. Trimming took off 4 bases at V and 2 bases at J, with 8 bases between the two ends. Germline CDR1 KGHSH, CDR2 LQKENI. The CDR3 sequence is 13 residues long. In DNA, the CDR3 is TGTGCCAGCTCACTCGACTTACAAGAGACCCAGTACTTC. It is translated as CASSLDLQETQYF.

The rearrangement links TRBV5-1 to TRBJ2-3, with D possibly TRBD1 on 6 matching bases. With 4 bases removed from V and 0 bases from J, the gap between germline ends came to 12 bases. There are 15 residues in the CDR3. The germline gives CDR1 SGHRS, CDR2 YFSETQ. CDR3 loop: CASSPDRASTDTQYF. The CDR3 bases are TGCGCCAGCAGCCCGGACAGAGCTAGCACAGATACGCAGTATTTT. Drawing the rest from reference TRBV5-1 and TRBJ2-3, the complete variable domain is KAGVTQTPRYLIKTRGQQVTLSCSPISGHRSVSWYQQTPGQGLQFLFEYFSETQRNKGNFPGRFSGRQFSNSRSEMNVSTLELGDSALYLCASSPDRASTDTQYFGPGTRLTVL.

This clone is labeled large. The chain uses TRBV6-5 and TRBJ1-1; D not certain. The CDR3 runs 13 residues. The V end lost 0 bases, the J end lost 5 bases, and 7 bases lay between the germline ends. Germline V gives CDR1 MNHEY, CDR2 SVGAGI. CDR3 bases: TGTGCCAGCAGTTACTCGACCTCGACTGAAGCTTTCTTT. It is translated as CASSYSTSTEAFF.

By its share, this clone is large. The chain recombines TRBV10-1 with TRBJ2-1, with D perhaps matching TRBD1 (6 bases). Trimming stripped 2 bases from V and 1 base from J, with 15 bases between. This CDR3 is 17 amino acids long. CDR1 is WNHNN, CDR2 SYGVQD, per germline (reference sequence). CDR3 sequence: CASSETPRGISYNEQFF. The CDR3 nucleotides read TGCGCCAGCAGTGAGACCCCGAGGGGGATATCCTACAATGAGCAGTTCTTC.

The V gene is TRBV6-1, the J gene TRBJ2-1, with TRBD1 matching 8 bases. J was trimmed by 4 bases and V by 6 bases; bases with no gene match: 8. CDR1 MNHNS and CDR2 SASEGT come from the germline V gene. The CDR3 totals 15 residues. The CDR3 is CASSSDRVGYNEQFF. In DNA form, the CDR3 reads TGTGCCAGCAGCTCGGACAGGGTGGGGTACAATGAGCAGTTCTTC.

This clone is categorized as large. J is TRBJ2-7 and V is TRBV11-2, with 7 nucleotides matching TRBD2. V lost 0 bases, J lost 4 bases, and 6 bases stayed unmatched. This CDR3 is 15 amino acids long. Germline CDR1 and CDR2: SGHAT and FQNNGV. CDR3 bases: TGTGCCAGCAGCTTAGACGGAGGGACTACATACGAGCAGTACTTC. Translating it yields CASSLDGGTTYEQYF.

In DNA form, the CDR3 reads TGTGCCAGCAGCTTGGGAGGGGCAGGGCGGGACGGCTACACCTTC. Its protein is CASSLGGAGRDGYTF. The chain is built from TRBV4-2 and TRBJ1-2, with D tentatively TRBD1 (5 bases). V lost 5 bases and J 8 bases, leaving 21 bases between the germline ends. This CDR3 contains 15 residues. Germline-derived CDR1 and CDR2 are LGHNA and YNFKEQ.